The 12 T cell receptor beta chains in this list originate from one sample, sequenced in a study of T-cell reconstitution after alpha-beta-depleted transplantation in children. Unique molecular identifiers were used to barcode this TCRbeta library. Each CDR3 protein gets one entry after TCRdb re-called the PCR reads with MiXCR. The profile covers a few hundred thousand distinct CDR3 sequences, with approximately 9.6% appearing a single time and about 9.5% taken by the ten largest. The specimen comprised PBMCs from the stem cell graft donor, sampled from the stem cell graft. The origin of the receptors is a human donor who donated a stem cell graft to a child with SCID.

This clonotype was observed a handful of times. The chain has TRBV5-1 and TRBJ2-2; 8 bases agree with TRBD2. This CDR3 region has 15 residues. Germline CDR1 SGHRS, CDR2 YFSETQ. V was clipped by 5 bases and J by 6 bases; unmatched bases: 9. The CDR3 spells CASRKGLEGSGELFF. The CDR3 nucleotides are TGCGCCAGCAGAAAGGGACTAGAGGGGTCCGGGGAGCTGTTTTTT.

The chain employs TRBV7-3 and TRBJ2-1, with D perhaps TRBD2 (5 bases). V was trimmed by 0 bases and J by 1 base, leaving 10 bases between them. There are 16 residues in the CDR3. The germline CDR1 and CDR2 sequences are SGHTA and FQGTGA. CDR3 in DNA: TGTGCCAGCAGCTTAACGGGAGCCGGTTCCTACAATGAGCAGTTCTTC. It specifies CASSLTGAGSYNEQFF.

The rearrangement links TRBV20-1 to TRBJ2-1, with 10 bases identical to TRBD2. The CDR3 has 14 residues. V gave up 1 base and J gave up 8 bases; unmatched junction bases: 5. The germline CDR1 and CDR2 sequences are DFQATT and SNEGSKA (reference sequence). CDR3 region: CSARASGGAYEQFF. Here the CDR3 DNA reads TGCAGTGCTAGAGCAAGCGGGGGGGCGTATGAGCAGTTCTTC.

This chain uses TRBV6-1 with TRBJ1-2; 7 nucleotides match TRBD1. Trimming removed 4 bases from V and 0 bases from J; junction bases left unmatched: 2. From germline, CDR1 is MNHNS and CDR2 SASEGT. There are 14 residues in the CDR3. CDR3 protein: CASSADRPNYGYTF. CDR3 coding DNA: TGTGCCAGCAGTGCGGACAGGCCTAACTATGGCTACACCTTC.

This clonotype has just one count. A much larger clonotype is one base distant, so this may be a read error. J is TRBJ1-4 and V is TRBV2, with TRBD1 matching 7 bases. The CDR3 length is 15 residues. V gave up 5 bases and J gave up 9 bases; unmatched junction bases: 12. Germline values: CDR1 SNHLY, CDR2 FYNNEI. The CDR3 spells CASSKGDSDNKKLFF. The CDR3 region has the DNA TGTGCCAGCAGTAAAGGGGACAGCGACAATAAAAAACTGTTTTTT. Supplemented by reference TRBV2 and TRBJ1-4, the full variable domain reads EPEVTQTPSHQVTQMGQEVILRCVPISNHLYFYWYRQILGQKVEFLVSFYNNEISEKSEIFDDQFSVERPDGSNFTLKIRSTKLEDSAMYFCASSKGDSDNKKLFFGSGTQLSVL.

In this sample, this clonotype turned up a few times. CDR3 protein: CASSGVRGEQFF. Here the CDR3 DNA reads TGTGCCAGCAGCGGGGTAAGGGGTGAGCAGTTCTTC. The chain carries TRBV25-1 and TRBJ2-1; the D gene could be TRBD1 or TRBD2 (5 bases each). Trimming shortened V by 6 bases and J by 9 bases, and 12 bases separated the two germline ends. This CDR3 region has 12 residues. In germline, CDR1 is MGHDK, CDR2 SYGVNS. The full variable domain, completed using reference TRBV25-1 and TRBJ2-1, is EADIYQTPRYLVIGTGKKITLECSQTMGHDKMYWYQQDPGMELHLIHYSYGVNSTEKGDLSSESTVSRIRTEHFPLTLESARPSHTSQYLCASSGVRGEQFFGPGTRLTVL.

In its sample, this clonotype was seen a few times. The DNA of the CDR3 is TGCGCCAGCAGCCCGTTATCGACACGCGGCTCTGGAAACACCATATATTTT. Translation gives CASSPLSTRGSGNTIYF. The chain links TRBV5-1 to TRBJ1-3; no definite D call. CDR3 length: 17 amino acids. Germline CDR1 SGHRS, CDR2 YFSETQ. Trimming took 4 bases from V and 0 from J, leaving 17 bases between them.

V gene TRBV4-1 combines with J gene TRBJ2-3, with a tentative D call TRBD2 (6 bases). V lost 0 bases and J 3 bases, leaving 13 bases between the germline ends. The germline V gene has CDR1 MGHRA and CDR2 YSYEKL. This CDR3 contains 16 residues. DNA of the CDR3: TGCGCCAGCAGCCAAGATCCGGGGGTTGGGACAGATACGCAGTATTTT. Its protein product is CASSQDPGVGTDTQYF.

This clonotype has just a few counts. In nucleotides, the CDR3 is TGTGCCAGCAGCTTGTGGGGTTACAATCAGCCCCAGCATTTT. Translating it yields CASSLWGYNQPQHF. The chain joins TRBV5-5 to TRBJ1-5; D is unresolved. V was cut by 1 base and J by 3 bases, with 8 bases left in between. The CDR3 covers 14 residues. The V gene's germline CDR1 is SGHKS and CDR2 YYEKEE (reference sequence).

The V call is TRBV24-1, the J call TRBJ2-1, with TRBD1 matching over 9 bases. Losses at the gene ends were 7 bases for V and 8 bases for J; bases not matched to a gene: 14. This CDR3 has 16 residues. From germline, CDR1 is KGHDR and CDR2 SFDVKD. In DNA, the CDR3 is TGTGCCACCAGCTCCACTTCGGGACAGGGTAGACATGAGCAGTTCTTC. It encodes CATSSTSGQGRHEQFF.

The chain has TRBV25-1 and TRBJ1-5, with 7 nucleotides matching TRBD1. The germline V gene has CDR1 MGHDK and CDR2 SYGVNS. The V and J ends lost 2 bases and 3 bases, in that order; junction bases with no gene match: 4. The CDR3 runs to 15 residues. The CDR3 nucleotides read TGTGCCAGCAGTGAAGGGGGACAGTACAATCAGCCCCAGCATTTT. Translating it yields CASSEGGQYNQPQHF.

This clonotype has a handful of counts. The CDR3 here is CASSSRGFLDNEQFF. The CDR3 region has the DNA TGTGCCAGCAGCTCTCGAGGGTTCCTGGACAATGAGCAGTTCTTC. This chain links TRBV7-8 with TRBJ2-1, with a weak D call TRBD2 (5 bases). CDR3 length: 15 residues. Germline CDR1 reads SGHVS; CDR2 reads FQNEAQ. The V gene lost 4 bases and the J gene lost 5 bases, with 15 bases spanning the gap. Looking up the rest from reference TRBV7-8 and TRBJ2-1 gives the full variable domain: GAGVSQSPRYKVAKRGQDVALRCDPISGHVSLFWYQQALGQGPEFLTYFQNEAQLDKSGLPSDRFFAERPEGSVSTLKIQRTQQEDSAVYLCASSSRGFLDNEQFFGPGTRLTVL.